A selection of T cell receptor beta chains follows, all from one sample in a study of cytomegalovirus exposure and HLA in healthy donors. Profiling relied on immunoSEQ multiplex PCR, and the TCRdb table lists in-frame clones only, not all of them. The profile shows about 190,000 clones, 70% to 75% of them singletons. The source material was PBMCs. The receptors were gathered from a woman under 40 in good health and CMV-seropositive. Both conserved end residues are part of each CDR3. The D gene is left open where the match is weak. Some rows mark clone size as missing; the rest say once, few, many or name a class of expanded clone.

V: TRBV9; size: .; D: TRBD2; J: TRBJ2-3; CDR3: CASSVATGLGDTQYF; DNA: TGTGCCAGCAGCGTAGCTACGGGACTAGGAGATACGCAGTATTTT
V: TRBV2; size: few; D: TRBD2; J: TRBJ2-2; CDR3: CASRELTSGNTGELFF; DNA: TGTGCCAGCAGAGAACTTACTAGCGGGAACACCGGGGAGCTGTTTTTT
V: TRBV6-5; size: .; D: TRBD1; J: TRBJ1-2; CDR3: CASTTGENGYTF; DNA: TGTGCCAGCACCACAGGGGAGAATGGCTACACCTTC
V: TRBV6-5; size: few; D: .; J: TRBJ1-4; CDR3: CASSYSPGQGLFF; DNA: TGTGCCAGCAGTTACTCTCCGGGACAAGGGCTGTTTTTT
V: TRBV28; size: .; D: TRBD2; J: TRBJ2-7; CDR3: CASSLTQQSLTSAAWEQYF; DNA: TGTGCCAGCAGTTTAACTCAACAATCGCTGACTAGCGCGGCTTGGGAGCAGTACTTC
V: TRBV28; size: .; D: .; J: TRBJ1-1; CDR3: CASRDRLNTEAFF; DNA: TGTGCCAGCAGAGACAGGCTGAACACTGAAGCTTTCTTT
V: TRBV7-2; size: .; D: TRBD2; J: TRBJ2-7; CDR3: CASTMLASGSEQYF; DNA: TGTGCCAGCACTATGCTGGCTAGCGGGAGCGAGCAGTACTTC
V: TRBV19; size: .; D: .; J: TRBJ1-4; CDR3: CASSPGGRLFF; DNA: TGTGCCAGTAGTCCCGGGGGGAGGCTGTTTTTT
V: TRBV6-1; size: .; D: .; J: TRBJ2-5; CDR3: CASSVGGTETQYF; DNA: TGTGCCAGCAGTGTAGGGGGTACCGAGACCCAGTACTTC
V: TRBV4-1; size: .; D: TRBD2; J: TRBJ2-1; CDR3: CASSPMALAGGSYNEQFF; DNA: TGCGCCAGCAGCCCGATGGCACTAGCGGGAGGGTCCTACAATGAGCAGTTCTTC
V: TRBV4-2; size: .; D: .; J: TRBJ1-3; CDR3: CASSQGASLLGNTIYF; DNA: TGTGCCAGCAGCCAAGGGGCTAGCCTACTTGGAAACACCATATATTTT
V: TRBV19; size: few; D: .; J: TRBJ2-5; CDR3: CASSISKGILKTQYF; DNA: TGTGCCAGTAGTATCTCCAAGGGGATTTTGAAGACCCAGTACTTC
V: TRBV29-1; size: .; D: .; J: TRBJ1-1; CDR3: CSVEGGGRDTEAFF; DNA: TGCAGCGTTGAGGGCGGGGGGCGAGACACTGAAGCTTTCTTT
V: TRBV5-1; size: .; D: TRBD1; J: TRBJ2-2; CDR3: CASSLGDRGGTGELFF; DNA: TGCGCCAGCAGCTTGGGTGACAGGGGAGGAACCGGGGAGCTGTTTTTT
V: TRBV5-1; size: .; D: .; J: TRBJ2-7; CDR3: CASSRGTAAYEQYF; DNA: TGCGCCAGCAGCCGGGGGACTGCTGCCTACGAGCAGTACTTC
V: TRBV7-8; size: .; D: .; J: TRBJ2-5; CDR3: CASSLITRAQETQYF; DNA: TGTGCCAGCAGCTTAATAACCAGGGCCCAAGAGACCCAGTACTTC
V: TRBV5-4; size: .; D: .; J: TRBJ2-7; CDR3: CASSRTENEQYF; DNA: TGTGCCAGCAGCCGGACAGAGAACGAGCAGTACTTC
V: TRBV9; size: .; D: .; J: TRBJ2-1; CDR3: CASSVGQGGNEQFF; DNA: TGTGCCAGCAGCGTAGGGCAGGGTGGCAATGAGCAGTTCTTC
V: TRBV12-5; size: .; D: TRBD1; J: TRBJ2-2; CDR3: CASGATGTGGTGELFF; DNA: TGTGCTAGTGGTGCCACCGGGACAGGGGGCACCGGGGAGCTGTTTTTT
V: TRBV5-1; size: once; D: .; J: TRBJ2-1; CDR3: CASSLAGVENEQFF; DNA: TGCGCCAGCAGCTTGGCCGGGGTAGAGAATGAGCAGTTCTTC
V: TRBV27; size: .; D: TRBD1; J: TRBJ1-2; CDR3: CASSLTGAYGYTF; DNA: TGTGCCAGCAGTTTGACAGGGGCCTATGGCTACACCTTC
V: TRBV6-5; size: .; D: TRBD1; J: TRBJ1-4; CDR3: CASKDRSTNEKLFF; DNA: TGTGCCAGCAAGGACAGGTCAACTAATGAAAAACTGTTTTTT
V: TRBV5-4; size: once; D: .; J: TRBJ1-4; CDR3: CASSPAPGDEKLFF; DNA: TGTGCCAGCAGCCCCGCCCCCGGGGATGAAAAACTGTTTTTT
V: TRBV29-1; size: once; D: TRBD1; J: TRBJ2-6; CDR3: CSVATGQDFQVLTF; DNA: TGCAGCGTCGCGACGGGACAGGACTTCCAGGTCCTGACTTTC